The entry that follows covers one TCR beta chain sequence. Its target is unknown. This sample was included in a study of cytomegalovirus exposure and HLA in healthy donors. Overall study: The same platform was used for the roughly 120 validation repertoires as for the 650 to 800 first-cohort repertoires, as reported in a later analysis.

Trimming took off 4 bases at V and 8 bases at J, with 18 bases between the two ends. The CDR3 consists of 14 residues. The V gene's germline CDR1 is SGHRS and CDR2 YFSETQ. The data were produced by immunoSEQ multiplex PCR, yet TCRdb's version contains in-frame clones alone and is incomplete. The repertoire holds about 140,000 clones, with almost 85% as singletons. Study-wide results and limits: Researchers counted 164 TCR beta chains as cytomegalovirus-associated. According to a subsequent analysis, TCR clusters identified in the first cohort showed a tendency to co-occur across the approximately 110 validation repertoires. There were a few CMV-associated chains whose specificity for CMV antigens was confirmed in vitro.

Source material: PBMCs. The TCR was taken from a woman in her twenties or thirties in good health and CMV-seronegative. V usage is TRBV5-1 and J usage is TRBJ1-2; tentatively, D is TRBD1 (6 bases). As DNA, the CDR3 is TGCGCCAGCAGCCCCTCAGGGGTCGGCAGCGGCTACACCTTC. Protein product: CASSPSGVGSGYTF.